This T cell receptor (beta chain) was profiled in a study of response to subunit inactivated influenza vaccine (dated by TCRdb to the late 2010s). With respect to the entire study: Deep quantitative T cell receptor repertoire profiling was used in the study to track responses to a trivalent subunit inactivated influenza vaccine.

Including the terminal cysteine and phenylalanine, the CDR3 comprises 16 residues. The read is trimmed to its CDR3 DNA, 48 bases read in frame from base 1. The trim is 3 bases for V and 0 bases for J, with a gap of 14 bases between the germline ends. The library came from RT-PCR. The sample was run on an Illumina HiSeq 2500. The public reads were reprocessed in TCRdb via fastp at Q25 and MiXCR, keeping in-frame beta chains. Rows are combined by CDR3 protein, so each entry shows the most common genes and DNA. The sample contains 700,000 to 800,000 distinct CDR3 sequences, about 18% of them found a single time. 9.5% to 13% of the sample is held by the ten biggest clonotypes. This clonotype was seen ten or more times. Its antigen specificity is not known. Qualities for individual bases were not recorded, and no much larger clone is one base off. Overall results and qualifications from the work: The authors proposed that each seasonal influenza vaccination may bring in only a limited number of new T cells.

The sequence joins TRBV12-3 or TRBV12-4 to TRBJ1-1; TRBD1 is a weak D gene call, 6 bases matching. The material was PBMCs from blood, obtained roughly 5 days after vaccination. This TCR derives from a man between 45 and 60 years old who received an inactivated influenza vaccine. Donor details come from another sample of the same person, matched by shared clones. The nucleotides are TGTGCCAGCAGTTTGACGGGGGGCCTAGTGAACACTGAAGCTTTCTTT. This sequence encodes CASSLTGGLVNTEAFF.